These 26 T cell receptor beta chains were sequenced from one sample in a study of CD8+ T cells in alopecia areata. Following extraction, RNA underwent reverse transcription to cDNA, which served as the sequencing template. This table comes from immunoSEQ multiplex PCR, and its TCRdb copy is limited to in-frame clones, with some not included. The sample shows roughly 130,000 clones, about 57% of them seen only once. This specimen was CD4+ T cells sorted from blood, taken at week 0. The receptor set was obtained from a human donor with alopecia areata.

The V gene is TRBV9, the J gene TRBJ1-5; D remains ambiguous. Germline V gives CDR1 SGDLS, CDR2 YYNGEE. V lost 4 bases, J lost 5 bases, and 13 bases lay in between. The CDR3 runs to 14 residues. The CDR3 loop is CASSSEGVYQPQHF. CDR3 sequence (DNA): TGTGCCAGCAGCTCAGAGGGTGTCTATCAGCCCCAGCATTTT.

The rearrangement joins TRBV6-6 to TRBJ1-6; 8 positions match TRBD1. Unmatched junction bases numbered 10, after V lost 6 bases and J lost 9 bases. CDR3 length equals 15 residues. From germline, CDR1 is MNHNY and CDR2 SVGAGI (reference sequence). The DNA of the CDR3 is TGTGCCAGCAGCGTGGGACAGGATCATCCTTCACCCCTCCACTTT. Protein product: CASSVGQDHPSPLHF.

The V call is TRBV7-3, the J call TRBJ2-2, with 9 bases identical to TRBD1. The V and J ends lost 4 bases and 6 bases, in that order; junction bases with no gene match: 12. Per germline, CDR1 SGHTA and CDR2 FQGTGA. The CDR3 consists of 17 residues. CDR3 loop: CASSSRPGTGRSGELFF. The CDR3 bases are TGTGCCAGCAGCTCCCGTCCCGGGACAGGGCGGTCCGGGGAGCTGTTTTTT.

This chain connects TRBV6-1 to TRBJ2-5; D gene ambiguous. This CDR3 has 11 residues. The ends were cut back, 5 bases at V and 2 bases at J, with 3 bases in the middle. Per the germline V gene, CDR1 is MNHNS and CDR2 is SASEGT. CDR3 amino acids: CASSQQETQYF. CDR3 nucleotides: TGTGCCAGCAGTCAACAAGAGACCCAGTACTTC.

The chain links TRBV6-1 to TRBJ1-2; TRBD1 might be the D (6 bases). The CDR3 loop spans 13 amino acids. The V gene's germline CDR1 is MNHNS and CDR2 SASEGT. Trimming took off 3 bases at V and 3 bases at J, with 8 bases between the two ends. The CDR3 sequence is CASSENRDYGYTF. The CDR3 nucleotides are TGTGCCAGCAGTGAGAACAGGGACTATGGCTACACCTTC.

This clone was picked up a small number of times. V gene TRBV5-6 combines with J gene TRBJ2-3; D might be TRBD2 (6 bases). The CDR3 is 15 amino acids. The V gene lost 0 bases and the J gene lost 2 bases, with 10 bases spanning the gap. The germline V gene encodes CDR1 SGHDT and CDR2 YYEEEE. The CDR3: CASSLVVAVTDTQYF. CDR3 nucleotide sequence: TGTGCCAGCAGCTTGGTGGTAGCGGTCACAGATACGCAGTATTTT.

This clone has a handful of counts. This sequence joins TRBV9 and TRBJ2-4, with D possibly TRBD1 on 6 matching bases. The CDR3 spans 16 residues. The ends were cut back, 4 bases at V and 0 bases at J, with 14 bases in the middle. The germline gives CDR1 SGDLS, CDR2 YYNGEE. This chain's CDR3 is CASSPKEGVAKNIQYF. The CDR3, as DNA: TGTGCCAGCAGCCCCAAAGAGGGGGTAGCCAAAAACATTCAGTACTTC.

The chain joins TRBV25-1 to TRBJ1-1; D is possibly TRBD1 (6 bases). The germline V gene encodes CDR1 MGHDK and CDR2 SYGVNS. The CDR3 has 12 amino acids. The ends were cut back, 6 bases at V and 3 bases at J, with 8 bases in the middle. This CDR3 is CASRNRDTEAFF. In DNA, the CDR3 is TGTGCCAGCAGGAACAGGGACACTGAAGCTTTCTTT.

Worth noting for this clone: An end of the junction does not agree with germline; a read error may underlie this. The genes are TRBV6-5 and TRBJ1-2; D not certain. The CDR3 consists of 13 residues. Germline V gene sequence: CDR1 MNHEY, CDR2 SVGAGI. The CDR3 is CTSRQTPNYGYTF. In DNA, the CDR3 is TGTACCAGCAGACAAACACCGAACTATGGCTACACCTTC.

The chain's CDR3 is CASSPDRQETQYF. CDR3 DNA sequence: TGTGCCAGTAGTCCCGACAGACAAGAGACCCAGTACTTC. V gene TRBV19 combines with J gene TRBJ2-5; tentative D call: TRBD1 (5 bases). Germline V lookup: CDR1 LNHDA, CDR2 SQIVND (reference sequence). The CDR3 contains 13 residues. Between the trimmed V and J ends, which lost 5 bases and 2 bases, there was a span of 9 bases.

CDR3 loop: CAWNRDSTGELFF. CDR3 DNA sequence: TGTGCCTGGAACCGGGACTCCACCGGGGAGCTGTTTTTT. The chain joins TRBV30 to TRBJ2-2, with D possibly matching TRBD2 (6 bases). V lost 4 bases and J 4 bases, leaving 10 bases between the germline ends. Germline CDR1 GTSNPN, CDR2 SVGIG (reference sequence). This CDR3 spans 13 amino acids.

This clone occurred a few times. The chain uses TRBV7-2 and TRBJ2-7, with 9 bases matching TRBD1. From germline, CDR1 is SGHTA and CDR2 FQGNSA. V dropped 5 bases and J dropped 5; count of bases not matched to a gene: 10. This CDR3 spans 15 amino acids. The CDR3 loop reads CASSPRSGQGDEQYF. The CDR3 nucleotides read TGTGCCAGCAGCCCCCGGTCGGGACAGGGTGACGAGCAGTACTTC. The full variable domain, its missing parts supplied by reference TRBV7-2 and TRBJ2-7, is GAGVSQSPSNKVTEKGKDVELRCDPISGHTALYWYRQSLGQGLEFLIYFQGNSAPDKSGLPSDRFSAERTGGSVSTLTIQRTQQEDSAVYLCASSPRSGQGDEQYFGPGTRLTVT.

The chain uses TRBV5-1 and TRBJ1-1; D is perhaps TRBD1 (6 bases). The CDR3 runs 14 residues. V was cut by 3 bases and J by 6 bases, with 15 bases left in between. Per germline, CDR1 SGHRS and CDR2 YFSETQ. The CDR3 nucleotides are TGCGCCAGCAGCTCTGGACAGAGTGGAGCTGAAGCTTTCTTT. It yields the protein CASSSGQSGAEAFF. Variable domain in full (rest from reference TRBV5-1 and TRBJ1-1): KAGVTQTPRYLIKTRGQQVTLSCSPISGHRSVSWYQQTPGQGLQFLFEYFSETQRNKGNFPGRFSGRQFSNSRSEMNVSTLELGDSALYLCASSSGQSGAEAFFGQGTRLTVV.

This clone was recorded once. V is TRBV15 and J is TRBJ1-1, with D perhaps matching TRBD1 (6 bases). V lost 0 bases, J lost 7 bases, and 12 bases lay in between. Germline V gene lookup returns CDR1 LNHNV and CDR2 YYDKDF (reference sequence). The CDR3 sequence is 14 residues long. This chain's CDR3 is CATSREGGAGEAFF. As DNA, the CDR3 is TGTGCCACCAGCAGAGAAGGGGGGGCAGGTGAAGCTTTCTTT. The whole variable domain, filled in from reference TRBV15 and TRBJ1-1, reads DAMVIQNPRYQVTQFGKPVTLSCSQTLNHNVMYWYQQKSSQAPKLLFHYYDKDFNNEADTPDNFQSRRPNTSFCFLDIRSPGLGDTAMYLCATSREGGAGEAFFGQGTRLTVV.

The CDR3 DNA follows: TGTGCCAGCAACAATGACGGTGAGGGGACAGATACGCAGTATTTT. Its protein product is CASNNDGEGTDTQYF. The chain employs TRBV7-9 and TRBJ2-3; D may be TRBD1 or TRBD2 (5 bases each). Germline values: CDR1 SEHNR, CDR2 FQNEAQ (reference sequence). The CDR3 extends over 15 amino acids. The V gene lost 7 bases and the J gene lost 3 bases, with 17 bases spanning the gap.

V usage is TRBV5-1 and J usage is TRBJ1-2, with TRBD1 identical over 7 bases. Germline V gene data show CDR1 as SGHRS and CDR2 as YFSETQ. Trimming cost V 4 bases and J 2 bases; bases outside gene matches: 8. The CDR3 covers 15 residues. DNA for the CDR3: TGCGCCAGCAGCGTATCCGGGACAGCGAACTATGGCTACACCTTC. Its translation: CASSVSGTANYGYTF.

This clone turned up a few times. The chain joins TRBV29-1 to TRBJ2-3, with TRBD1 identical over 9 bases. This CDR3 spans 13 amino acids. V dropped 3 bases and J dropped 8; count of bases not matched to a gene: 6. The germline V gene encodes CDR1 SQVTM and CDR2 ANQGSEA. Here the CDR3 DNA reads TGCAGCGTTGACGGGACAGGGCTCGGTACGCAGTATTTT. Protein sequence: CSVDGTGLGTQYF.

CDR3 coding DNA: TGTGCCACCAGCAGGGATCGGGCCTACAATGAGCAGTTCTTC. Translation gives CATSRDRAYNEQFF. V is TRBV15 and J is TRBJ2-1; D gene unclear. Trimming left V 3 bases short and J 2 bases short, with 8 bases between. CDR1 is LNHNV, CDR2 YYDKDF, per germline (reference sequence). The CDR3 runs 14 residues.

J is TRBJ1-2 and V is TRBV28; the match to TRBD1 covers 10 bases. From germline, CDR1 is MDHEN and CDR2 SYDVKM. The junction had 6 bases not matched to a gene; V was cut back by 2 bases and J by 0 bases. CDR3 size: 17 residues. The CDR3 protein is CASSLETGGTSNYGYTF. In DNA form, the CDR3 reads TGTGCCAGCAGTTTAGAGACAGGGGGCACTTCTAACTATGGCTACACCTTC.

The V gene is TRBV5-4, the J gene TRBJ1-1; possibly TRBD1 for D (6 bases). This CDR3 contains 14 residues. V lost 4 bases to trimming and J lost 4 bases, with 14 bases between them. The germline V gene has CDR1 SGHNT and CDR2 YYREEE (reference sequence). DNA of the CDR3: TGTGCCAGCAGCCCCACAGGGAGAGGCACTGAAGCTTTCTTT. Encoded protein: CASSPTGRGTEAFF.

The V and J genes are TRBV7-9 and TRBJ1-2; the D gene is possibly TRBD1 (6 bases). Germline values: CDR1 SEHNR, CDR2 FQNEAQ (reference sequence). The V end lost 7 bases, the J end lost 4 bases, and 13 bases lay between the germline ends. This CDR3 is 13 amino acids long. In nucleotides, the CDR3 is TGTGCCAGCACATACGGACAGAGCTATGGCTACACCTTC. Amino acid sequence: CASTYGQSYGYTF.

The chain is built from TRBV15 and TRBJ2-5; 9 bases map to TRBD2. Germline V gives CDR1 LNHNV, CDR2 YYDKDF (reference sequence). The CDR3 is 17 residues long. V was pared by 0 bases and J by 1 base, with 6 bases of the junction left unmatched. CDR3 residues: CATSREMAGGTQETQYF. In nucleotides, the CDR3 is TGTGCCACCAGCAGAGAAATGGCGGGAGGGACCCAAGAGACCCAGTACTTC.

Here the CDR3 DNA reads TGTGCCGCTGCCGGGAGTAGTGTGGAGACCCAGTACTTC. It translates to CAAAGSSVETQYF. The rearrangement links TRBV19 to TRBJ2-5; D perhaps matches TRBD2 (6 bases). The V end was cut by 11 bases, the J end by 5 bases, with 18 bases between. This CDR3 has 13 residues. Germline V gene sequence: CDR1 LNHDA, CDR2 SQIVND (reference sequence).

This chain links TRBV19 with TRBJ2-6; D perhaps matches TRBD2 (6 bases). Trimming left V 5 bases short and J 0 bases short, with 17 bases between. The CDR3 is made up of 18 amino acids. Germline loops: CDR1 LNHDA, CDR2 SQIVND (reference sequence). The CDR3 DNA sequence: TGTGCCAGTAGTTGGCGGGGTGCTCTCCTCTCTGGGGCCAACGTCCTGACTTTC. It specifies CASSWRGALLSGANVLTF.

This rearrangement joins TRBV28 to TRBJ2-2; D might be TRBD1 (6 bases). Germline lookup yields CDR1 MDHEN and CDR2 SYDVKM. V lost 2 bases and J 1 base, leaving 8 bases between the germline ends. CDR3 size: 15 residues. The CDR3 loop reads CASSLETGNTGELFF. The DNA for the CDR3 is TGTGCCAGCAGTTTAGAGACAGGGAACACCGGGGAGCTGTTTTTT.

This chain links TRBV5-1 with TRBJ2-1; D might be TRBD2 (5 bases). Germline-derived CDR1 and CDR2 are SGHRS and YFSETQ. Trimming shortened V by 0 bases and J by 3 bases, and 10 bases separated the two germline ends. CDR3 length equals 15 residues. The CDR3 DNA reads TGCGCCAGCAGCTTGGGCGGTCGGGACTACAATGAGCAGTTCTTC. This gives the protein CASSLGGRDYNEQFF.